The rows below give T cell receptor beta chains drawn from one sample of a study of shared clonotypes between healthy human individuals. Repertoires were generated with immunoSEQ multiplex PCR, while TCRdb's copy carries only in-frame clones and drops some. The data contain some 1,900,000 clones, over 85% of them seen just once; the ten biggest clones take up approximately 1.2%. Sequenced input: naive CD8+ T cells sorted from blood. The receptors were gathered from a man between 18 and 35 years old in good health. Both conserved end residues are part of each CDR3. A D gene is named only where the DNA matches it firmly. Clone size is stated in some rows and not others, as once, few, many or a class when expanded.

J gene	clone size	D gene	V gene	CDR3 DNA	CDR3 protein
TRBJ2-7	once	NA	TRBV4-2	TGTGCCAGCAGCCTAGGCGGGGTGTCCGAGCAGTACTTC	CASSLGGVSEQYF
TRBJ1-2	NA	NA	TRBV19	TGTGCCAGTAGTAGCGTGGACAGCTATGGCTACACCTTC	CASSSVDSYGYTF
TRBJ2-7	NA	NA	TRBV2	TGTGCCAGCGGGGACTACGAGCAGTACTTC	CASGDYEQYF
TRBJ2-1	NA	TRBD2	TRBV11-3	TGTGCCAGCAGCTTAGGGGTAGGGCTAGCGGGAGGTAGTGAGCAGTTCTTC	CASSLGVGLAGGSEQFF
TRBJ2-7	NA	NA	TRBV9	TGTGCCAGCAGCGTAGACCCTGTTACCACCTACGAGCAGTACTTC	CASSVDPVTTYEQYF
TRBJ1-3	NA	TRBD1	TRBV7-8	TGTGCCAGCAGCTTAGACGGGACAGACGGAAACACCATATATTTT	CASSLDGTDGNTIYF
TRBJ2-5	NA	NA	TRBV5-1	TGCGCCAGCAGCTTGGTTTCCACCCGGGAGACCCAGTACTTC	CASSLVSTRETQYF
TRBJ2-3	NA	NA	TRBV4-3	TGCGCCAGCAGCCCTGGGACGTACGGGAGCGGGACAGATACGCAGTATTTT	CASSPGTYGSGTDTQYF
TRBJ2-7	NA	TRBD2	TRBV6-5	TGTGCCAGCAGTTACGGGACTAGCGGGAGTTACGAGCAGTACTTC	CASSYGTSGSYEQYF
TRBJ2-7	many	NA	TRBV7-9	TGTGCCAGCAGCCCAAGGACTGACGAGCAGTACTTC	CASSPRTDEQYF
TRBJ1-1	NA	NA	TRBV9	TGTGCCAGCACCCCCATGAACACTGAAGCTTTCTTT	CASTPMNTEAFF
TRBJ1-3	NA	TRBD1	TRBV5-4	TGTGCCAGCAGCTCCTGGACAGGGGGATTCTCTGGAAACACCATATATTTT	CASSSWTGGFSGNTIYF
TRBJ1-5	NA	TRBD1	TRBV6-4	TGTGCCAGCAGTGACTCGAAGTGGGGACAGCCCTTAGGGTATAGAAGCAATCAGCCCCAGCATTTT	CASSDSKWGQPLGYRSNQPQHF
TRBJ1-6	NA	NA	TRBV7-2	TGTGCCAGCAGTTTAACAGGTGGAGGGAATTCACCCCTCCACTTT	CASSLTGGGNSPLHF
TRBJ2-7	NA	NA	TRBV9	TGTGCCAGCAGCGTAGGGATTGGAACCTACGAGCAGTACTTC	CASSVGIGTYEQYF
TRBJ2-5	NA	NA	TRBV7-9	TGTGCCAGCAGCCTATGGGAAGGGCAACTTAAAGAGACCCAGTACTTC	CASSLWEGQLKETQYF
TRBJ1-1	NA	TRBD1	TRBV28	TGTGCCAGCGCAAAGACCGCAGGGGGCAAGGTGAACACTGAAGCTTTCTTT	CASAKTAGGKVNTEAFF
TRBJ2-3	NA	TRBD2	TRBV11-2	TGTGCCAGCAGCCAAGCGGGAGAAGCTGGCGCAGATACGCAGTATTTT	CASSQAGEAGADTQYF
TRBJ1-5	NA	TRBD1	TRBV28	TGTGCCAGCAGTTTCAGGGGGCCTAGCAATCAGCCCCAGCATTTT	CASSFRGPSNQPQHF
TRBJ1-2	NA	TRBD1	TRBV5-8	TGTGCCAGCAGCCTCACTCGGACAGGTTTTAACTATGGCTACACCTTC	CASSLTRTGFNYGYTF